The clone carrying this TCR beta chain was counted only a few times. Its antigen remains unidentified. With a J-beta primer mix and a sample-barcoded 5' primer, a second PCR ran about 6 to 11 cycles. TCRdb re-analysed the 5' RACE reads in MiXCR, keeping a single row per CDR3 protein. Counted here are roughly 1.5 million distinct CDR3 sequences, 35% to 45% occurring once; the ten biggest clones make up about 3.8%. These data come from a study of blood T cells in healthy people across ages. With 5 bases clipped from V and 0 bases from J, the junction kept 1 base outside the gene matches. The CDR3 sequence is 15 residues long. CDR1 and CDR2 from the germline V gene are MNHEY and SMNVEV (reference sequence). The study's findings and limits: TCR beta diversity, measured per million T cells, fell in a roughly linear way with age. A greater number of naive CD4+ cells and higher diversity distinguished long-lived donors from aged donors. When one million T cells were used, diversity estimates were thought to be underestimates.

The TCR sequence derives from a woman younger than 30 in good health. The sequenced material came from blood. The chain combines TRBV27 with TRBJ1-5; TRBD1 aligns across 10 bases. The chain's CDR3 is CASSGQGDSNQPQHF. CDR3 DNA sequence: TGTGCCAGCAGTGGACAGGGGGATAGCAATCAGCCCCAGCATTTT.